The 24 T cell receptor beta chains reported below all come from one sample, sequenced in a study of CD8 T cells in Susac syndrome. Random-hexamer reverse transcription was applied to roughly 0.5 to 1 ug RNA. TCRdb called the immunoSEQ multiplex PCR reads again in MiXCR, with one record for every CDR3 protein. The data show 330,000 or so distinct CDR3 sequences, with 65% to 90% seen just once and around 0.2% held by the top ten. Input material: CD8+ T cells from PBMCs. The receptors here all came from a human donor with multiple sclerosis.

As DNA, the CDR3 is TGCGCCAGCAGCTTCGGACAGGGAGGCTCCTACGAGCAGTACTTC. It codes for CASSFGQGGSYEQYF. The rearrangement uses TRBV5-1 and TRBJ2-7, with 8 bases fitting TRBD1. From germline, CDR1 is SGHRS and CDR2 YFSETQ. The junction had 4 bases not matched to a gene; V was cut back by 2 bases and J by 0 bases. The CDR3 runs 15 residues.

The table lists this clonotype with a count of one. J is TRBJ1-2 and V is TRBV12-3 or TRBV12-4; 7 bases agree with TRBD1. The CDR3 loop spans 15 amino acids. The V gene end was trimmed by 6 bases and the J gene end by 3 bases; junction bases not matched to a gene: 10. CDR3 in amino acids: CASRPKDREDYGYTF. CDR3 bases: TGTGCCAGCAGACCTAAAGACAGGGAGGACTATGGCTACACCTTC.

A few counts support this clonotype. The J gene is TRBJ2-1, the V gene TRBV6-2 or TRBV6-3; D perhaps matches TRBD1 (6 bases). This CDR3 is built from 12 residues. V lost 0 bases and J lost 12, with 9 bases in between. Per germline, CDR1 MNHEY and CDR2 SVGEGT. The CDR3 DNA follows: TGTGCCAGCAGTTACTCACCCAGGGGGCAGTTCTTC. It specifies CASSYSPRGQFF.

The chain links TRBV5-6 to TRBJ1-4; 7 bases fit TRBD1. Trimming cost V 4 bases and J 3 bases; bases outside gene matches: 3. CDR1 is SGHDT, CDR2 YYEEEE, per germline. The CDR3 is made up of 14 amino acids. This chain's CDR3 is CASSPQGANEKLFF. The CDR3, as DNA: TGTGCCAGCAGCCCCCAGGGGGCTAATGAAAAACTGTTTTTT.

The gene calls are TRBV6-4 and TRBJ2-1; 7 bases match TRBD2. The V segment lost 6 bases and the J segment 3 bases; nucleotides outside the gene matches: 14. CDR1 and CDR2 from the germline V gene are MRHNA and SNTAGT. This CDR3 contains 17 residues. The CDR3 bases are TGTGCCAGCAGCCAGGCGGGAGTAACCCTCGGCTACAATGAGCAGTTCTTC. Translated: CASSQAGVTLGYNEQFF.

The rearrangement uses TRBV9 and TRBJ1-1; D is possibly TRBD1 (6 bases). The length of the CDR3 is 11 residues. The germline V gene has CDR1 SGDLS and CDR2 YYNGEE. V dropped 4 bases and J dropped 7 bases, with 8 bases sitting between them. CDR3 DNA sequence: TGTGCCAGCAGCTCCAGGGGTGAAGCTTTCTTT. This gives the protein CASSSRGEAFF. The variable domain in full, with the rest retrieved from reference TRBV9 and TRBJ1-1, is DSGVTQTPKHLITATGQRVTLRCSPRSGDLSVYWYQQSLDQGLQFLIQYYNGEERAKGNILERFSAQQFPDLHSELNLSSLELGDSALYFCASSSRGEAFFGQGTRLTVV.

The gene calls are TRBV13 and TRBJ2-2; 7 bases align to TRBD1. The CDR3 contains 17 residues. From germline, CDR1 is PRHDT and CDR2 FYEKMQ (reference sequence). J gave up 4 bases and V 2 bases, and 10 bases lay outside the gene matches. CDR3 protein: CASSLKPPGQSTGELFF. Written as DNA, the CDR3 is TGTGCCAGCAGCTTAAAACCTCCGGGACAGAGCACCGGGGAGCTGTTTTTT.

The V call is TRBV19, the J call TRBJ2-1, with TRBD2 matching 8 bases. The trim removed 5 bases at V and 6 bases at J, leaving 6 bases unmatched. CDR3 length: 14 amino acids. In germline, CDR1 is LNHDA, CDR2 SQIVND (reference sequence). The CDR3 protein is CASSLTSGGNEQFF. CDR3 nucleotide sequence: TGTGCCAGTAGTCTAACGAGCGGGGGCAATGAGCAGTTCTTC.

The CDR3 region is CSVDAPDRESEKLFF. CDR3 nucleotides: TGCAGCGTCGATGCCCCGGACAGGGAAAGTGAAAAACTGTTTTTT. The J gene is TRBJ1-4, the V gene TRBV29-1; 8 positions agree with TRBD1. Germline CDR1 is SQVTM and CDR2 is ANQGSEA. This CDR3 has 15 residues. After removal of 6 bases from V and 7 bases from J, the junction contained 13 bases not matched to a gene.

The chain couples TRBV6-5 to TRBJ2-7, with a possible D match to TRBD2 (6 bases). V gave up 2 bases and J gave up 2 bases, with 13 bases separating them. This CDR3 has 15 residues. Germline CDR1 MNHEY, CDR2 SVGAGI. The CDR3 region is CASSYALGGPYEQYF. The CDR3 DNA reads as TGTGCCAGCAGTTACGCGCTGGGAGGTCCCTACGAGCAGTACTTC.

In this sample, this clonotype turned up once. The chain has TRBV20-1 and TRBJ2-3, with D tentatively TRBD2 (6 bases). The V end lost 3 bases, the J end lost 6 bases, and 16 bases lay between the germline ends. CDR3 length equals 14 residues. Germline values: CDR1 DFQATT, CDR2 SNEGSKA (reference sequence). The CDR3 here is CSASARERRDTQYF. The CDR3 bases are TGCAGTGCTAGCGCACGGGAGAGGAGGGATACGCAGTATTTT.

The chain uses TRBV29-1 and TRBJ2-3; the match to TRBD1 covers 7 bases. This CDR3 has 15 amino acids. The germline CDR1 and CDR2 sequences are SQVTM and ANQGSEA. The ends lost 4 bases at V and 2 bases at J; junction bases unmatched: 9. CDR3 in DNA: TGCAGCGTTGGGGGACAGCTACTACTCACAGATACGCAGTATTTT. Its translation: CSVGGQLLLTDTQYF.

The rearrangement links TRBV20-1 to TRBJ2-1, with a weak D call TRBD1 (6 bases). The germline CDR1 and CDR2 sequences are DFQATT and SNEGSKA (reference sequence). The CDR3 contains 12 residues. For the CDR3, the DNA is TGCAGGACGAGGGACACCTACAATGAGCAGTTCTTC. Residues: CRTRDTYNEQFF.

The chain is built from TRBV12-3 or TRBV12-4 and TRBJ2-7; the D is unclear. The CDR3 extends over 13 amino acids. Trimming shortened V by 5 bases and J by 7 bases, and 15 bases separated the two germline ends. The CDR3 sequence is CASSPMSTPEQYF. The CDR3 nucleotides read TGTGCCAGCAGTCCAATGAGTACTCCTGAGCAGTACTTC.

J is TRBJ2-3 and V is TRBV27, with TRBD1 as a possible D gene (5 bases). The CDR3 covers 15 residues. With 4 bases removed from V and 8 bases from J, the gap between germline ends came to 19 bases. Germline CDR1 MNHEY, CDR2 SMNVEV (reference sequence). The CDR3 DNA reads as TGTGCCAGCAGTTGGTTCCTGGGGCCTCCTTCTACGCAGTATTTT. It yields the protein CASSWFLGPPSTQYF.

The genes are TRBV4-3 and TRBJ2-2; D ambiguous. This CDR3 has 14 amino acids. Trimming shortened V by 4 bases and J by 4 bases, and 10 bases separated the two germline ends. Germline-derived CDR1 and CDR2 are LGHNA and YSLEER. CDR3 protein: CASSREVLTGELFF. The CDR3 DNA reads as TGCGCCAGCAGCCGAGAGGTCCTCACCGGGGAGCTGTTTTTT.

V and J are TRBV25-1 and TRBJ1-2; no clear D. The V end lost 9 bases, the J end lost 7 bases, and 15 bases lay between the germline ends. The CDR3 spans 12 residues. Germline assignment: CDR1 MGHDK and CDR2 SYGVNS. CDR3 DNA sequence: TGTGCCAGTACTACTGGTCAGCGTGGCTACACCTTC. Translating it yields CASTTGQRGYTF.

The V gene is TRBV27, the J gene TRBJ1-5, with 9 bases lining up with TRBD1. CDR3 length equals 15 residues. The germline V gene encodes CDR1 MNHEY and CDR2 SMNVEV (reference sequence). V lost 0 bases to trimming and J lost 4 bases; unmatched junction nucleotides: 1. As DNA, the CDR3 is TGTGCCAGCAGTTTATCCGGGACAGGGAATCAGCCCCAGCATTTT. It yields the protein CASSLSGTGNQPQHF.

The V call is TRBV25-1, the J call TRBJ1-5, with 7 bases matching TRBD1. The CDR3 consists of 15 residues. With 0 bases clipped from V and 2 bases from J, the junction kept 1 base outside the gene matches. CDR1 MGHDK and CDR2 SYGVNS come from the germline V gene. In nucleotides, the CDR3 is TGTGCCAGCAGTGAATATGGACAGGGCAATCAGCCCCAGCATTTT. Amino acids: CASSEYGQGNQPQHF.

J is TRBJ2-1 and V is TRBV5-1; 8 bases line up with TRBD2. CDR1 and CDR2 (germline): SGHRS, YFSETQ. V gave up 1 base and J gave up 8 bases; unmatched junction bases: 8. This CDR3 comprises 15 residues. The CDR3 bases are TGCGCCAGCAGCTTGCGGGGCGGAGCGGGAGATGAGCAGTTCTTC. This codes for CASSLRGGAGDEQFF.

This clonotype was found a few times. The rearrangement joins TRBV27 to TRBJ2-7; 8 nucleotides line up with TRBD2. J gave up 3 bases and V 0 bases, and 4 bases lay outside the gene matches. The CDR3 is 15 residues long. Germline V CDR1 and CDR2: MNHEY, SMNVEV (reference sequence). The CDR3 protein is CASSLSGLADYEQYF. The CDR3 DNA follows: TGTGCCAGCAGTTTATCCGGACTAGCCGACTACGAGCAGTACTTC.

This chain links TRBV7-9 with TRBJ2-7; perhaps D is TRBD1 or TRBD2 (5 bases each). V was clipped by 5 bases and J by 6 bases, with 8 bases between them. The germline V gene has CDR1 SEHNR and CDR2 FQNEAQ (reference sequence). The CDR3 contains 11 residues. CDR3 sequence reads: CASSGGPEQYF. CDR3 bases: TGTGCCAGCAGCGGGGGACCCGAGCAGTACTTC.

The chain has TRBV18 and TRBJ2-7; D perhaps matches TRBD2 (6 bases). V lost 3 bases to trimming and J lost 5 bases, with 17 bases between them. Germline V gene sequence: CDR1 KGHSH, CDR2 LQKENI. This CDR3 contains 15 residues. The CDR3 protein is CASSPGGGLYDEQYF. Written as DNA, the CDR3 is TGTGCCAGCTCACCCGGTGGGGGACTCTACGACGAGCAGTACTTC.

The rearrangement joins TRBV4-3 to TRBJ1-1, with D uncertain. The CDR3 spans 16 residues. Trimming cost V 1 base and J 0 bases, with 12 bases left between them. Germline loops: CDR1 LGHNA, CDR2 YSLEER. CDR3 sequence: CASSQARFYLNTEAFF. The CDR3 coding sequence is TGCGCCAGCAGCCAAGCAAGGTTTTACTTGAACACTGAAGCTTTCTTT.